This TCR beta chain comes out of a study of cytomegalovirus exposure and HLA in healthy donors. In the study overall: Out of roughly 200 million T cells, an earlier analysis found roughly 100 million unique TCR beta sequences in total. Assignment to the Caucasian-associated ancestry cluster applied to approximately 80% of the roughly 400 genotyped donors. Notes on the study in general: In a later analysis, donors in an Asian-associated ancestry cluster reportedly had fewer N-insertions in productive TCRs than the cohort mean. Earlier analysis looked at TCR beta V segments, and most were productive about 87% or about 30% of the time.

J was trimmed by 1 base and V by 2 bases; bases with no gene match: 8. The CDR3 length is 18 residues. Germline V gives CDR1 SGHVS, CDR2 FQNEAQ. On this clone itself: The antigen remains undetermined.

PCR was performed using 60 Vbeta and 13 Jbeta primers. The table came from immunoSEQ multiplex PCR; TCRdb's copy has only in-frame clones and leaves some out. This table holds 160,000 or so clones, about 75% found once. The specimen sequenced was PBMCs. The receptor's source is a female donor in good health and CMV-seronegative. This sequence joins TRBV7-8 and TRBJ1-1; TRBD1 aligns across 12 bases. The CDR3 DNA is TGTGCCAGCAGCTTACGGGACAGGGGGCGCGGGGGGAACACTGAAGCTTTCTTT. It specifies CASSLRDRGRGGNTEAFF.